The next 20 T cell receptor beta chains were all read from a single sample in a study of T cells in Graves' hyperthyroidism and ophthalmopathy (dated by TCRdb to 2018 to 2020). The library was prepared using multiplex PCR. The sample was run on an Illumina HiSeq 2000. The TCR beta CDR3 regions were amplified from the RNA transcripts. A first-round RT-PCR of the TCR CDR3 used the HTBI primer set with the Qiagen OneStep RT-PCR kit. TCRdb reran the public reads through fastp at Q25 and MiXCR, keeping productive beta chains. CDR3 protein duplicates are merged, each entry listing the most common genes and DNA. Within this sample are roughly 49,000 distinct CDR3 sequences, with approximately 53% of them counted one time only. 30% to 40% of the sample rests with the top ten. The source material was peripheral blood or thyroid tissue (not recorded which). The receptors were gathered from a man between 18 and 35 years old with Graves' hyperthyroidism.

A word on this clonotype: Here the CDR3 omits its conserved ending phenylalanine or tryptophan, so a read error is the likely source. The rearrangement links TRBV13 to TRBJ1-1; no reliable D call. V lost 7 bases, J lost 1 base, and 16 bases lay in between. From germline, CDR1 is PRHDT and CDR2 FYEKMQ (reference sequence). The CDR3 has 15 residues. Here the CDR3 reads CASTLAGRRNTEAFL. The CDR3 bases are TGTGCCAGCACCCTCGCGGGGAGGAGGAACACTGAAGCTTTCCTT.

V gene TRBV9 combines with J gene TRBJ1-2; D is possibly TRBD1 (5 bases). Looked up from germline, CDR1 is SGDLS and CDR2 is YYNGEE. V was clipped by 2 bases and J by 0 bases, with 11 bases between them. The CDR3 runs to 15 residues. The DNA of the CDR3 is TGTGCCAGCAGCGTCCAGGGTGTAGCTAACTATGGCTACACCTTC. Protein product: CASSVQGVANYGYTF.

Ten or more counts support this clonotype. The chain has TRBV7-2 and TRBJ1-3; D ambiguous. Trimming stripped 5 bases from V and 1 base from J, with 12 bases between. The CDR3 is 15 residues long. CDR1 SGHTA and CDR2 FQGNSA come from the germline V gene. CDR3 sequence reads: CASSPRGGSGNTIYF. DNA for the CDR3: TGTGCCAGCAGCCCCCGAGGCGGTTCTGGAAACACCATATATTTT.

This clonotype was counted many times. This chain joins TRBV19 and TRBJ2-3; perhaps TRBD1 as D (6 bases). The CDR3 consists of 14 residues. Germline-derived CDR1 and CDR2 are LNHDA and SQIVND (reference sequence). The V and J ends lost 2 bases and 0 bases respectively, with 6 bases between them. CDR3 DNA sequence: TGTGCCAGTAGTATAACAGGGAGCACAGATACGCAGTATTTT. Translating it yields CASSITGSTDTQYF.

This clonotype was observed many times. Given a much more abundant clone one base away, this may be a read error. The chain employs TRBV20-1 and TRBJ2-5; D possibly corresponds to TRBD2 (5 bases). Germline-derived CDR1 and CDR2 are DFQATT and SNEGSKA (reference sequence). This CDR3 is built from 11 residues. The V gene lost 7 bases and the J gene lost 5 bases, with 11 bases spanning the gap. CDR3 DNA: TGCAGTGGGGAGCGCGATGAGACCCAGTACTTC. Residues: CSGERDETQYF.

This clonotype was seen ten or more times. This chain links TRBV29-1 with TRBJ1-1, with 7 bases matching TRBD1. V lost 7 bases and J lost 6; bases outside the gene matches: 11. There are 13 residues in the CDR3. CDR1 and CDR2 (germline): SQVTM, ANQGSEA. The chain's CDR3 is CSACLDRRAEAFF. The CDR3 DNA reads as TGCAGCGCTTGCCTGGACAGGAGGGCTGAAGCTTTCTTT.

This clonotype was seen at least ten times. This chain links TRBV7-2 with TRBJ2-7, with unresolved D. V lost 1 base and J 4 bases, leaving 17 bases between the germline ends. Germline V CDR1 and CDR2: SGHTA, FQGNSA. The CDR3 runs to 16 residues. The CDR3 region is CASSLVRGRVRYEQYF. DNA of the CDR3: TGTGCCAGCAGCTTAGTTCGAGGTAGGGTTCGGTACGAGCAGTACTTC.

The chain's CDR3 is CATSIPTDRKLFF. The CDR3 DNA is TGTGCCACCAGCATACCCACCGACAGAAAACTGTTTTTT. V and J are TRBV15 and TRBJ1-4; D perhaps matches TRBD1 (5 bases). V lost 4 bases and J 10 bases, leaving 13 bases between the germline ends. The CDR3 has 13 amino acids. Per the germline V gene, CDR1 is LNHNV and CDR2 is YYDKDF (reference sequence).

This clonotype was recorded many times. This CDR3 reads CASSLTPDQPQHF. CDR3 DNA: TGTGCCAGCAGTTTAACCCCGGACCAGCCCCAGCATTTT. This chain links TRBV28 with TRBJ1-5; D is unclear. This CDR3 contains 13 residues. Germline V CDR1 and CDR2: MDHEN, SYDVKM. Trimming pared 2 bases from V and 7 bases from J, leaving 9 bases between.

The rearrangement joins TRBV10-3 to TRBJ1-5; TRBD1 agrees at 10 bases. Germline V gene sequence: CDR1 ENHRY, CDR2 SYGVKD. The V and J ends lost 10 bases and 4 bases, in that order; junction bases with no gene match: 7. The CDR3 runs to 14 residues. The CDR3 protein is CATSPGQGNQPQHF. The CDR3 nucleotides are TGTGCCACCAGCCCGGGACAGGGGAATCAGCCCCAGCATTTT.

The chain links TRBV7-2 to TRBJ2-7; TRBD2 matches 11 bases. The junction had 7 bases not matched to a gene; V was cut back by 3 bases and J by 3 bases. CDR1 and CDR2 from the germline V gene are SGHTA and FQGNSA. The CDR3 spans 16 residues. CDR3 DNA sequence: TGTGCCAGCAGCTTCTCTAGCGGGAGGCGGGGCTACGAGCAGTACTTC. It is translated as CASSFSSGRRGYEQYF.

This clonotype was counted ten times or more. This chain links TRBV29-1 with TRBJ1-2; tentatively, D is TRBD1 (6 bases). Trimming shortened V by 1 base and J by 0 bases, and 6 bases separated the two germline ends. The CDR3 is 13 amino acids. Germline V gene sequence: CDR1 SQVTM, CDR2 ANQGSEA. DNA for the CDR3: TGCAGCGTTGAAGGGACAGCTAACTATGGCTACACCTTC. Its protein product is CSVEGTANYGYTF.

In regard to this clonotype: Since a much larger clone is just one base distant, this may be a read error. This chain links TRBV7-6 with TRBJ2-3, with a weak D call TRBD1 (6 bases). Trimming shortened V by 2 bases and J by 8 bases, and 17 bases separated the two germline ends. Germline CDR1 is SGHVS and CDR2 is FNYEAQ. The CDR3 length is 15 residues. CDR3: CASSLRPHRAGTQYF. DNA of the CDR3: TGTGCCAGCAGCTTAAGACCCCACAGGGCAGGTACGCAGTATTTT.

The V call is TRBV7-8, the J call TRBJ1-5; possible D gene TRBD1, 5 bases. Trimming removed 6 bases from V and 4 bases from J, with 13 bases in between. Germline V gene data show CDR1 as SGHVS and CDR2 as FQNEAQ. The CDR3 loop spans 14 amino acids. The CDR3 region is CASSSTKGNQPQHF. CDR3 in DNA: TGTGCCAGCAGTTCGACAAAGGGGAATCAGCCCCAGCATTTT.

This clonotype appeared a single time. It may be a read error: a sequence one base away is much more abundant. The chain has TRBV20-1 and TRBJ2-7; TRBD2 might be the D (5 bases). Germline V gene data show CDR1 as DFQATT and CDR2 as SNEGSKA (reference sequence). The CDR3 extends over 12 amino acids. The CDR3 protein is CSTRSASYERYF. CDR3 DNA: TGCAGTACTAGATCCGCTTCCTACGAGCGGTACTTC.

This clonotype was seen a handful of times. V is TRBV29-1 and J is TRBJ2-5; 14 bases align to TRBD2. The CDR3 runs 16 residues. The V gene end was trimmed by 6 bases and the J gene end by 5 bases; junction bases not matched to a gene: 11. CDR1 is SQVTM and CDR2 is ANQGSEA in the germline V gene. CDR3 sequence: CSVRPGTSGGRETQYF. CDR3 nucleotides: TGCAGCGTGAGGCCCGGGACTAGCGGGGGCCGGGAGACCCAGTACTTC.

This clonotype was seen many times. The chain carries TRBV11-2 and TRBJ2-2; possibly TRBD1 or TRBD2 for D (5 bases each). Germline V lookup: CDR1 SGHAT, CDR2 FQNNGV. V shed 2 bases and J shed 5 bases, with 12 bases lying between them. The CDR3 totals 15 residues. CDR3 DNA sequence: TGTGCCAGCAGCTTAAGGCAGGGCGGGACCGGGGAGCTGTTTTTT. Residues: CASSLRQGGTGELFF.

The V and J genes are TRBV2 and TRBJ1-1, with 8 bases that match TRBD1. Germline-derived CDR1 and CDR2 are SNHLY and FYNNEI. Trimming cost V 4 bases and J 10 bases; bases outside gene matches: 5. The CDR3 length is 12 residues. Written as DNA, the CDR3 is TGTGCCAGCAGTGGCAGGGGGCGCAGAGCTTTCTTT. This translates into CASSGRGRRAFF.

This clonotype was recorded only once. J is TRBJ2-7 and V is TRBV20-1; no clear D gene. The CDR3 loop spans 13 amino acids. Germline V CDR1 and CDR2: DFQATT, SNEGSKA (reference sequence). The V gene lost 2 bases and the J gene lost 4 bases, with 12 bases spanning the gap. The CDR3 region is CSARPKVGYEQYF. The CDR3 bases are TGCAGTGCTAGACCTAAAGTAGGGTACGAGCAGTACTTC.

The V call is TRBV9, the J call TRBJ2-3; 8 bases are a match to TRBD2. V dropped 4 bases and J dropped 3; count of bases not matched to a gene: 7. This CDR3 has 15 amino acids. The germline CDR1 and CDR2 sequences are SGDLS and YYNGEE. CDR3 DNA sequence: TGTGCCAGCAGCACCCCCGGGACTAGGACAGATACGCAGTATTTT. It yields the protein CASSTPGTRTDTQYF.